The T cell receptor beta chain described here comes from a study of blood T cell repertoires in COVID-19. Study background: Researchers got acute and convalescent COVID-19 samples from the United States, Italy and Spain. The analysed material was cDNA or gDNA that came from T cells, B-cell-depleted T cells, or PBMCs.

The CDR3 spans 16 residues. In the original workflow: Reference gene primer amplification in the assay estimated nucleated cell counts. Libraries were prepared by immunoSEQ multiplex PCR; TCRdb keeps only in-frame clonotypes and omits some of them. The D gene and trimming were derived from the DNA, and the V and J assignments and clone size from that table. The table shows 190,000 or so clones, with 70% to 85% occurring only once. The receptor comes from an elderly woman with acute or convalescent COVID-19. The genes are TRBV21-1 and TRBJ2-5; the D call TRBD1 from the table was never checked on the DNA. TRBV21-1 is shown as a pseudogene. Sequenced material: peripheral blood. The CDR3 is CASSKRQGQHQETQYF. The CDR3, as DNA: TGTGCCAGCAGCAAGCGACAGGGACAGCACCAAGAGACCCAGTACTTC.